The 14 T cell receptor beta chains listed next were all sequenced from one sample in a study of T cell responses to AZD1222 COVID-19 vaccine. The repertoire was sequenced with immunoSEQ multiplex PCR; TCRdb's copy has only in-frame clones and lacks some. Of over 150,000 clones in the sample, about 91% were seen once. Sequenced material: peripheral blood, taken on day 0 of AZD1222 vaccination. The receptors stem from an adult in good health.

V usage is TRBV24-1 and J usage is TRBJ2-2; 9 positions match TRBD1. V dropped 9 bases and J dropped 3; count of bases not matched to a gene: 4. This CDR3 has 14 amino acids. Germline V gene data show CDR1 as KGHDR and CDR2 as SFDVKD. In DNA form, the CDR3 reads TGTGCCACCGGCCGGGACAGGGACACCGGGGAGCTGTTTTTT. Protein: CATGRDRDTGELFF.

The gene calls are TRBV24-1 and TRBJ2-3; 8 nucleotides align to TRBD2. Germline CDR1 KGHDR, CDR2 SFDVKD. This CDR3 has 16 amino acids. Losses at the gene ends were 2 bases for V and 0 bases for J; bases not matched to a gene: 3. The CDR3 region is CATSDSLAESTDTQYF. As DNA, the CDR3 is TGTGCCACCAGTGATTCACTAGCGGAGAGCACAGATACGCAGTATTTT.

This clone was observed a single time. The chain combines TRBV7-2 with TRBJ2-3, with TRBD2 identical over 15 bases. This CDR3 is 18 amino acids long. V lost 4 bases to trimming and J lost 5 bases; unmatched junction nucleotides: 10. In germline, CDR1 is SGHTA, CDR2 FQGNSA. The CDR3 DNA is TGTGCCAGCAGCTCTACCGGGACTAGCGGGGGGCTTGGAGATACGCAGTATTTT. Amino acid sequence: CASSSTGTSGGLGDTQYF.

The chain recombines TRBV10-2 with TRBJ2-4; TRBD2 matches 7 bases. The CDR3 extends over 16 amino acids. With 0 bases clipped from V and 1 base from J, the junction kept 3 bases outside the gene matches. Per germline, CDR1 WSHSY and CDR2 SAAADI. CDR3 DNA: TGCGCCAGCAGTGAGTCGTTGGGAGGGGCCAAAAACATTCAGTACTTC. Translating gives CASSESLGGAKNIQYF.

This clone was recorded once. The rearrangement joins TRBV7-6 to TRBJ2-5, with 15 bases matching TRBD2. From germline, CDR1 is SGHVS and CDR2 FNYEAQ. The CDR3 spans 18 residues. With V trimmed by 4 bases and J by 2 bases, 8 bases remained unmatched. The CDR3 DNA reads TGTGCCAGCAGCTCAGGACTAGCGGGGGGGCCTCCACAAGAGACCCAGTACTTC. Its protein is CASSSGLAGGPPQETQYF. The full variable domain, its missing parts supplied by reference TRBV7-6 and TRBJ2-5, is GAGVSQSPRYKVTKRGQDVALRCDPISGHVSLYWYRQALGQGPEFLTYFNYEAQQDKSGLPNDRFSAERPEGSISTLTIQRTEQRDSAMYRCASSSGLAGGPPQETQYFGPGTRLLVL.

This clone has a handful of counts. The same CDR3 can be traced to other DNA sequences in this sample. This chain uses TRBV19 with TRBJ2-7; TRBD1 aligns across 7 bases. The CDR3 is 14 residues long. The J segment lost 2 bases and the V segment lost 6 bases, leaving 7 bases of the junction unmatched. Germline CDR1 and CDR2: LNHDA and SQIVND (reference sequence). The chain's CDR3 is CASSPGTAAYEQYF. DNA for the CDR3: TGTGCCAGTAGCCCCGGGACAGCCGCCTACGAGCAGTACTTC. The whole variable domain, remainder taken from reference TRBV19 and TRBJ2-7, is DGGITQSPKYLFRKEGQNVTLSCEQNLNHDAMYWYRQDPGQGLRLIYYSQIVNDFQKGDIAEGYSVSREKKESFPLTVTSAQKNPTAFYLCASSPGTAAYEQYFGPGTRLTVT.

The chain has TRBV18 and TRBJ1-1; no reliable D call. The germline V and J ends were trimmed by 6 bases and 2 bases, with 13 bases remaining between them. CDR1 is KGHSH and CDR2 is LQKENI in the germline V gene. CDR3 length: 14 residues. The CDR3 DNA is TGTGCCAGCTCCCCTGTGGATTCTAACACTGAAGCTTTCTTT. As protein: CASSPVDSNTEAFF.

The V gene is TRBV3-1 (or the pseudogene TRBV3-2), the J gene TRBJ2-1; 7 bases map to TRBD2. Germline CDR1 LGHDT, CDR2 YNNKEL (reference sequence). This CDR3 is built from 18 residues. Trimming cost V 3 bases and J 0 bases; bases outside gene matches: 11. The CDR3 coding sequence is TGTGCCAGCAGCCAGCATGCTTGGGGGGGACCCTCCTACAATGAGCAGTTCTTC. Amino acid sequence: CASSQHAWGGPSYNEQFF.

V usage is TRBV11-2 and J usage is TRBJ1-2; D unclear. The V and J ends lost 0 bases and 8 bases respectively, with 10 bases between them. From germline, CDR1 is SGHAT and CDR2 FQNNGV. The CDR3 contains 13 residues. CDR3 nucleotides: TGTGCCAGCAGCTTAGAGCCGGGATCGGGCTACACCTTC. This sequence encodes CASSLEPGSGYTF.

J is TRBJ1-2 and V is TRBV28; D unclear. Germline-derived CDR1 and CDR2 are MDHEN and SYDVKM. CDR3 length: 14 amino acids. V lost 5 bases and J lost 4, with 14 bases in between. CDR3 coding DNA: TGTGCCAGCAGTCCCAGCGACCTTGCCTATGGCTACACCTTC. Encoded protein: CASSPSDLAYGYTF.

The rearrangement links TRBV3-1 (or the pseudogene TRBV3-2) to TRBJ1-3; the D is unclear. CDR3 length: 16 amino acids. V dropped 2 bases and J dropped 0 bases, with 11 bases sitting between them. Per germline, CDR1 LGHDT and CDR2 YNNKEL (reference sequence). CDR3 DNA: TGTGCCAGCAGCCAACCCCTTACCGCCTCTGGAAACACCATATATTTT. Its protein product is CASSQPLTASGNTIYF.

This chain connects TRBV30 to TRBJ2-7, with 7 nucleotides matching TRBD1. The CDR3 loop spans 11 amino acids. The germline V gene encodes CDR1 GTSNPN and CDR2 SVGIG (reference sequence). The V gene end was trimmed by 2 bases and the J gene end by 6 bases; junction bases not matched to a gene: 1. DNA for the CDR3: TGTGCCTGGAGTTCAGGGGGCGAGCAGTACTTC. It translates to CAWSSGGEQYF.

V gene TRBV24-1 combines with J gene TRBJ2-3, with 10 bases fitting TRBD2. The J segment lost 4 bases and the V segment lost 5 bases, leaving 5 bases of the junction unmatched. Per germline, CDR1 KGHDR and CDR2 SFDVKD. CDR3 length equals 15 residues. Written as DNA, the CDR3 is TGTGCCACCAGTGCGCTAGCGGGAGTTGCAGATACGCAGTATTTT. Amino acid sequence: CATSALAGVADTQYF.

In its sample, this clone was seen a few times. This chain links TRBV9 with TRBJ2-7, with a tentative D call TRBD1 (5 bases). The CDR3 runs to 15 residues. Looked up from germline, CDR1 is SGDLS and CDR2 is YYNGEE. The V and J ends lost 0 bases and 0 bases respectively, with 10 bases between them. CDR3 in amino acids: CASSVGQPYSYEQYF. The CDR3 DNA reads TGTGCCAGCAGCGTAGGACAGCCGTACTCCTACGAGCAGTACTTC.